The 20 T cell receptor beta chains given below trace back to one sample, sequenced in a study of cytomegalovirus exposure and HLA in healthy donors. The PCR ran on 60 Vbeta and 13 Jbeta primers. Assay used: immunoSEQ multiplex PCR; TCRdb lists only in-frame clones, some missing. Of roughly 93,000 clones listed, over 70% are singletons. Sequencing used PBMCs. The receptors derive from a man aged 18 to 29 in good health and CMV-seropositive.

The chain employs TRBV28 and TRBJ2-7; 7 positions agree with TRBD1. The CDR3 runs to 13 residues. The V segment lost 1 base and the J segment 6 bases; nucleotides outside the gene matches: 3. Germline V gives CDR1 MDHEN, CDR2 SYDVKM. Written as DNA, the CDR3 is TGTGCCAGCAGTTTATTTCCAGGGGGCGAGCAGTACTTC. Translated, it gives CASSLFPGGEQYF.

The chain links TRBV4-1 to TRBJ2-2; D not resolved. The CDR3 runs 14 residues. The V end was cut by 4 bases, the J end by 3 bases, with 9 bases between. Germline V gives CDR1 MGHRA, CDR2 YSYEKL. CDR3 in amino acids: CASSPYADTGELFF. The CDR3, as DNA: TGCGCCAGCAGCCCCTACGCGGACACCGGGGAGCTGTTTTTT.

This chain links TRBV10-3 with TRBJ2-5, with a possible D match to TRBD2 (5 bases). CDR1 is ENHRY, CDR2 SYGVKD, per germline. This CDR3 comprises 14 residues. V was clipped by 0 bases and J by 1 base, with 6 bases between them. The CDR3: CAISESRAQETQYF. DNA for the CDR3: TGTGCCATCAGTGAGTCGAGGGCCCAAGAGACCCAGTACTTC.

The rearrangement joins TRBV7-3 to TRBJ1-1, with a possible D match to TRBD1 (5 bases). Trimming removed 4 bases at V and 7 bases at J, with 10 bases between. Germline V CDR1 and CDR2: SGHTA, FQGTGA. This CDR3 has 12 residues. DNA of the CDR3: TGTGCCAGCAGCTCCCGGGGGAATGAAGCTTTCTTT. Translated, it gives CASSSRGNEAFF.

The genes are TRBV10-3 and TRBJ1-2, with 7 bases that match TRBD1. This CDR3 region has 12 residues. Germline V CDR1 and CDR2: ENHRY, SYGVKD. With V trimmed by 5 bases and J by 8 bases, 5 bases remained unmatched. CDR3 sequence reads: CAISSQGEGYTF. CDR3 sequence (DNA): TGTGCCATCAGTTCCCAGGGGGAAGGCTACACCTTC.

The chain is built from TRBV4-1 and TRBJ2-7; 11 positions agree with TRBD1. CDR1 and CDR2 (germline): MGHRA, YSYEKL. CDR3 length: 18 amino acids. The V segment lost 3 bases and the J segment 1 base; nucleotides outside the gene matches: 11. The CDR3 sequence: CASSQFRDRGSRSYEQYF. CDR3 DNA sequence: TGCGCCAGCAGCCAGTTCCGGGACAGGGGGTCGAGATCCTACGAGCAGTACTTC.

The V and J genes are TRBV5-4 and TRBJ1-1; TRBD1 matches 8 bases. The V gene end was trimmed by 4 bases and the J gene end by 1 base; junction bases not matched to a gene: 6. The CDR3 spans 15 residues. Germline CDR1 and CDR2: SGHNT and YYREEE (reference sequence). Here the CDR3 reads CASSPPGTGNTEAFF. Written as DNA, the CDR3 is TGTGCCAGCAGCCCGCCCGGGACAGGGAACACTGAAGCTTTCTTT.

Only a few counts were recorded for this clone. This rearrangement joins TRBV28 to TRBJ2-2; D is perhaps TRBD1 (6 bases). Germline values: CDR1 MDHEN, CDR2 SYDVKM. V gave up 4 bases and J gave up 4 bases, with 13 bases separating them. The length of the CDR3 is 15 residues. CDR3 in amino acids: CASSSLQGITGELFF. Here the CDR3 DNA reads TGTGCCAGCAGTTCGCTACAGGGAATCACCGGGGAGCTGTTTTTT.

V usage is TRBV7-6 and J usage is TRBJ2-1, with 10 bases lining up with TRBD2. CDR1 is SGHVS, CDR2 FNYEAQ, per germline. Trimming cost V 4 bases and J 5 bases; bases outside gene matches: 5. The CDR3 consists of 15 residues. In nucleotides, the CDR3 is TGTGCCAGCAGCTCCGATAGCGGGGGGCACAATGAGCAGTTCTTC. Its protein product is CASSSDSGGHNEQFF. Combining the CDR3 with reference TRBV7-6 and TRBJ2-1 gives the whole variable domain GAGVSQSPRYKVTKRGQDVALRCDPISGHVSLYWYRQALGQGPEFLTYFNYEAQQDKSGLPNDRFSAERPEGSISTLTIQRTEQRDSAMYRCASSSDSGGHNEQFFGPGTRLTVL.

The V and J genes are TRBV5-3 and TRBJ2-5; 7 bases fit TRBD1. TRBV5-3 falls under the ORF class, with uncertain function. The CDR3 has 16 amino acids. V lost 2 bases, J lost 3 bases, and 10 bases stayed unmatched. CDR3 sequence reads: CARSLPGTAREETQYF. CDR3 in DNA: TGTGCCAGAAGCTTACCTGGGACAGCCCGGGAAGAGACCCAGTACTTC.

The chain carries TRBV5-1 and TRBJ1-1, with a weak D call TRBD1 (5 bases). V lost 4 bases and J 6 bases, leaving 22 bases between the germline ends. Germline lookup yields CDR1 SGHRS and CDR2 YFSETQ. The CDR3 is 16 amino acids. The CDR3 reads CASSNPQGVGGAEAFF. DNA of the CDR3: TGCGCCAGCAGCAACCCCCAGGGTGTCGGGGGGGCTGAAGCTTTCTTT. Looking up the rest from reference TRBV5-1 and TRBJ1-1 gives the full variable domain: KAGVTQTPRYLIKTRGQQVTLSCSPISGHRSVSWYQQTPGQGLQFLFEYFSETQRNKGNFPGRFSGRQFSNSRSEMNVSTLELGDSALYLCASSNPQGVGGAEAFFGQGTRLTVV.

There are a few counts of this clone. This sequence joins TRBV6-5 and TRBJ2-3, with D perhaps TRBD1 (6 bases). The CDR3 extends over 12 amino acids. V lost 8 bases to trimming and J lost 1 base, with 7 bases between them. CDR1 is MNHEY, CDR2 SVGAGI, per germline. The CDR3 is CASSGGTDTQYF. CDR3 coding DNA: TGTGCCAGCTCAGGGGGCACAGATACGCAGTATTTT.

The CDR3 DNA sequence: TGTGCCGCCCCCGGGGCGGAGGGGCAGTATTTT. Protein sequence: CAAPGAEGQYF. V is TRBV7-9 and J is TRBJ2-3; TRBD2 might be the D (6 bases). This CDR3 contains 11 residues. Germline V gene sequence: CDR1 SEHNR, CDR2 FQNEAQ (reference sequence). V was shortened by 11 bases and J by 11 bases, with 17 bases between the two germline ends.

This rearrangement joins TRBV2 to TRBJ2-2, with D possibly TRBD2 on 5 matching bases. Germline V gene data show CDR1 as SNHLY and CDR2 as FYNNEI. V was cut by 11 bases and J by 8 bases, with 30 bases left in between. The CDR3 totals 17 residues. CDR3 in DNA: TGTGCCCAGCGGAGCGGATCGGCGATCCTCGGTGCAGGGGAGCTGTTTTTT. Its translation: CAQRSGSAILGAGELFF.

This clone was counted once. CDR3 protein: CASSRAVTEAFF. The CDR3 nucleotides read TGTGCCAGCAGCAGGGCCGTAACTGAAGCTTTCTTT. The rearrangement joins TRBV2 to TRBJ1-1; possibly TRBD1 for D (5 bases). Germline-derived CDR1 and CDR2 are SNHLY and FYNNEI. Trimming shortened V by 6 bases and J by 5 bases, and 10 bases separated the two germline ends. The CDR3 runs to 12 residues.

The chain combines TRBV28 with TRBJ1-4; D is perhaps TRBD1 (6 bases). The CDR3 length is 14 residues. Trimming left V 5 bases short and J 8 bases short, with 15 bases between. CDR1 and CDR2 from the germline V gene are MDHEN and SYDVKM. CDR3 in DNA: TGTGCCAGCAGTCCCTACAGGGTCGGCGAAAAACTGTTTTTT. Translating it yields CASSPYRVGEKLFF. Variable domain in full (rest from reference TRBV28 and TRBJ1-4): DVKVTQSSRYLVKRTGEKVFLECVQDMDHENMFWYRQDPGLGLRLIYFSYDVKMKEKGDIPEGYSVSREKKERFSLILESASTNQTSMYLCASSPYRVGEKLFFGSGTQLSVL.

The chain carries TRBV6-5 and TRBJ2-7; D is possibly TRBD2 (7 bases). Trimming took off 5 bases at V and 0 bases at J, with 14 bases between the two ends. This CDR3 has 15 residues. Germline CDR1 is MNHEY and CDR2 is SVGAGI. Written as DNA, the CDR3 is TGTGCCAGCAGTCCCGGAGGGGGGGGCTCCTACGAGCAGTACTTC. It encodes CASSPGGGGSYEQYF.

CDR3 protein: CASSDWDRAYEQYF. CDR3 DNA sequence: TGTGCCAGCAGTGATTGGGACAGAGCCTACGAGCAGTACTTC. The chain is built from TRBV6-1 and TRBJ2-7, with 7 nucleotides matching TRBD1. Losses at the gene ends were 3 bases for V and 2 bases for J; bases not matched to a gene: 4. The CDR3 runs 14 residues. Germline assignment: CDR1 MNHNS and CDR2 SASEGT.

The chain employs TRBV12-5 and TRBJ2-1; D might be TRBD1 (6 bases). V lost 5 bases to trimming and J lost 10 bases, with 12 bases between them. CDR1 and CDR2 from the germline V gene are LGHNT and FRNRAP. The CDR3 has 12 residues. CDR3 nucleotides: TGTGCTAGTGGTGCGGAGGACAGAGAGCAGTTCTTC. Protein sequence: CASGAEDREQFF. The complete variable domain, with remaining parts taken from reference TRBV12-5 and TRBJ2-1, reads DARVTQTPRHKVTEMGQEVTMRCQPILGHNTVFWYRQTMMQGLELLAYFRNRAPLDDSGMPKDRFSAEMPDATLATLKIQPSEPRDSAVYFCASGAEDREQFFGPGTRLTVL.

V gene TRBV6-1 combines with J gene TRBJ2-2; TRBD2 matches 9 bases. J gave up 1 base and V 2 bases, and 8 bases lay outside the gene matches. Germline V gene data show CDR1 as MNHNS and CDR2 as SASEGT. The length of the CDR3 is 18 residues. The CDR3 DNA is TGTGCCAGCAGTGAACGAGCGGGGGGTGGTTTGAACACCGGGGAGCTGTTTTTT. Amino acid sequence: CASSERAGGGLNTGELFF.